The 18 T cell receptor beta chains below were found in one sample sequenced in a study of shared clonotypes between healthy human individuals. Here immunoSEQ multiplex PCR was the method, and the copy in TCRdb shows in-frame clones only, minus some. Seen here are over a million clones, about 80% observed once, and the top ten hold 0.55% to 0.7%. The specimen was memory CD4+ T cells from PBMCs. The subset was: CD45RA-negative fraction. The receptors shown here come from a man in his late teens or twenties in good health. Some clones in this sample may be carry-over from other donors' samples.

The rearrangement joins TRBV6-6 to TRBJ1-1; D is ambiguous. Looked up from germline, CDR1 is MNHNY and CDR2 is SVGAGI (reference sequence). Between the trimmed V and J ends, which lost 3 bases and 3 bases, there was a span of 11 bases. CDR3 length: 14 amino acids. The DNA for the CDR3 is TGTGCCAGCAGTTATATTACTGGGGACACTGAAGCTTTCTTT. Protein sequence: CASSYITGDTEAFF.

The chain has TRBV5-4 and TRBJ1-1; D uncertain. CDR3 size: 13 residues. CDR1 and CDR2 from the germline V gene are SGHNT and YYREEE (reference sequence). Trimming shortened V by 0 bases and J by 1 base, and 4 bases separated the two germline ends. CDR3 amino acids: CASSLDENTEAFF. CDR3 sequence (DNA): TGTGCCAGCAGCTTGGATGAGAACACTGAAGCTTTCTTT.

The V and J genes are TRBV5-4 and TRBJ2-7; D may be TRBD1 or TRBD2 (6 bases each). The germline V and J ends were trimmed by 4 bases and 6 bases, with 17 bases remaining between them. CDR3 length: 14 residues. The V gene's germline CDR1 is SGHNT and CDR2 YYREEE (reference sequence). The CDR3 bases are TGTGCCAGCAGCACCGGGAGTCTCAGGGGCGAGCAGTACTTC. This translates into CASSTGSLRGEQYF.

The chain employs TRBV6-6 and TRBJ2-7, with 7 bases identical to TRBD2. Germline CDR1 MNHNY, CDR2 SVGAGI (reference sequence). This CDR3 spans 14 amino acids. Trimming took 2 bases from V and 5 from J; bases not matched to a gene: 6. CDR3 protein: CASSYGTLADEQYF. The CDR3 nucleotides read TGTGCCAGCAGTTACGGGACCCTAGCGGACGAGCAGTACTTC.

This rearrangement joins TRBV5-4 to TRBJ1-1; D unresolved. CDR3 size: 17 residues. Looked up from germline, CDR1 is SGHNT and CDR2 is YYREEE (reference sequence). Trimming shortened V by 4 bases and J by 3 bases, and 22 bases separated the two germline ends. The CDR3: CASSNRRNSDLHTEAFF. The DNA of the CDR3 is TGTGCCAGCAGCAATCGACGCAATTCAGATCTCCACACTGAAGCTTTCTTT.

V gene TRBV5-1 combines with J gene TRBJ2-1; D might be TRBD2 (5 bases). The CDR3 consists of 14 residues. The germline CDR1 and CDR2 sequences are SGHRS and YFSETQ. The ends were cut back, 4 bases at V and 9 bases at J, with 17 bases in the middle. The CDR3 nucleotides read TGCGCCAGCAGCCCCGAACCCCGCGCGGGTGAGCAGTTCTTC. Protein product: CASSPEPRAGEQFF.

This clone appeared a single time. The V and J genes are TRBV7-8 and TRBJ2-1; D unresolved. CDR1 is SGHVS, CDR2 FQNEAQ, per germline. V was pared by 5 bases and J by 8 bases, with 7 bases between. This CDR3 has 11 amino acids. The CDR3 spells CASSDFDEQFF. CDR3 DNA: TGTGCCAGCAGCGACTTCGATGAGCAGTTCTTC.

This clone was seen many times. The chain joins TRBV5-4 to TRBJ2-5; possibly TRBD2 for D (5 bases). This CDR3 has 14 amino acids. Germline CDR1 SGHNT, CDR2 YYREEE (reference sequence). Trimming pared 0 bases from V and 5 bases from J, leaving 11 bases between. The CDR3 here is CASSLGGQRETQYF. The CDR3 bases are TGTGCCAGCAGCTTGGGCGGGCAGAGGGAGACCCAGTACTTC.

V is TRBV7-6 and J is TRBJ2-2; TRBD2 matches at 9 bases. After removal of 5 bases from V and 6 bases from J, the junction contained 4 bases not matched to a gene. Germline V gives CDR1 SGHVS, CDR2 FNYEAQ. This CDR3 has 14 residues. CDR3 in amino acids: CASSVGGRAGELFF. CDR3 DNA: TGTGCCAGCAGCGTGGGCGGGAGGGCCGGGGAGCTGTTTTTT.

This clone has just a few counts. The chain couples TRBV25-1 to TRBJ1-6; weak D call: TRBD1 (5 bases). Germline loops: CDR1 MGHDK, CDR2 SYGVNS. The length of the CDR3 is 13 residues. V lost 6 bases and J lost 12, with 15 bases in between. CDR3 sequence: CASRSGVEGPLHF. CDR3 DNA: TGTGCCAGCAGGTCGGGGGTAGAAGGACCCCTCCACTTT. The full variable domain, with the rest looked up from reference TRBV25-1 and TRBJ1-6, is EADIYQTPRYLVIGTGKKITLECSQTMGHDKMYWYQQDPGMELHLIHYSYGVNSTEKGDLSSESTVSRIRTEHFPLTLESARPSHTSQYLCASRSGVEGPLHFGNGTRLTVT.

Concerning this clone: Possible read error: a much larger clone is one base away. V gene TRBV7-6 combines with J gene TRBJ2-7; perhaps TRBD2 as D (5 bases). This CDR3 is built from 13 residues. Germline V gene lookup returns CDR1 SGHVS and CDR2 FNYEAQ. Trimming cost V 1 base and J 3 bases, with 7 bases left between them. The CDR3 sequence is CASSLDGNYEQYF. The DNA of the CDR3 is TGTGCCAGCAGCTTAGACGGGAACTACGAGCAGTACTTC.

The chain employs TRBV29-1 and TRBJ2-3; D is unclear. CDR1 and CDR2 from the germline V gene are SQVTM and ANQGSEA. The ends were cut back, 7 bases at V and 10 bases at J, with 15 bases in the middle. The CDR3 spans 11 residues. CDR3 amino acids: CSAPSGGAQYF. The CDR3 nucleotides read TGCAGCGCCCCGTCGGGTGGAGCGCAGTATTTT.

The V call is TRBV2, the J call TRBJ2-3; 10 bases agree with TRBD2. The length of the CDR3 is 14 residues. J was trimmed by 7 bases and V by 7 bases; bases with no gene match: 8. Germline V lookup: CDR1 SNHLY, CDR2 FYNNEI. The CDR3 here is CASTLAGVGNTQYF. CDR3 nucleotide sequence: TGTGCCAGCACCCTAGCGGGAGTGGGAAATACGCAGTATTTT.

J is TRBJ1-2 and V is TRBV19; the D is unclear. In germline, CDR1 is LNHDA, CDR2 SQIVND (reference sequence). The CDR3 is 15 residues long. The germline V and J ends were trimmed by 4 bases and 2 bases, with 14 bases remaining between them. The CDR3 spells CASSKGRGANYGYTF. CDR3 coding DNA: TGTGCCAGTAGTAAAGGACGGGGTGCGAACTATGGCTACACCTTC.

The V and J genes are TRBV25-1 and TRBJ2-1, with D tentatively TRBD2 (5 bases). Trimming cost V 2 bases and J 7 bases, with 12 bases left between them. The CDR3 spans 14 residues. The V gene's germline CDR1 is MGHDK and CDR2 SYGVNS. CDR3 coding DNA: TGTGCCAGCAGTGAACCGGGGTCTTGGAATGAGCAGTTCTTC. It specifies CASSEPGSWNEQFF.

As DNA, the CDR3 is TGTGCCAGCAGTTCCCAACCAGGTCCTTACAATGAGCAGTTCTTC. This translates into CASSSQPGPYNEQFF. The chain couples TRBV6-5 to TRBJ2-1, with D uncertain. Germline CDR1 and CDR2: MNHEY and SVGAGI. V lost 4 bases, J lost 4 bases, and 14 bases lay in between. The CDR3 spans 15 residues.

The rearrangement links TRBV11-2 to TRBJ2-5, with 9 nucleotides matching TRBD2. CDR1 is SGHAT, CDR2 FQNNGV, per germline. The CDR3 covers 15 residues. Losses at the gene ends were 1 base for V and 3 bases for J; bases not matched to a gene: 3. Written as DNA, the CDR3 is TGTGCCAGCAGCTTAGTTCGCGGGAGGGAAGAGACCCAGTACTTC. As protein: CASSLVRGREETQYF. Full variable domain (missing parts from reference TRBV11-2 and TRBJ2-5): EAGVAQSPRYKIIEKRQSVAFWCNPISGHATLYWYQQILGQGPKLLIQFQNNGVVDDSQLPKDRFSAERLKGVDSTLKIQPAKLEDSAVYLCASSLVRGREETQYFGPGTRLLVL.

This clone was seen ten or more times. Additional DNA sequences in this sample encode the identical CDR3. The chain is built from TRBV6-5 and TRBJ1-5; D might be TRBD1 (6 bases). V lost 5 bases and J 5 bases, leaving 13 bases between the germline ends. CDR3 length equals 14 residues. CDR1 is MNHEY and CDR2 is SVGAGI in the germline V gene. DNA of the CDR3: TGTGCCAGCAGTAAGCAGGGGCGGGATCAGCCCCAGCATTTT. Residues: CASSKQGRDQPQHF.